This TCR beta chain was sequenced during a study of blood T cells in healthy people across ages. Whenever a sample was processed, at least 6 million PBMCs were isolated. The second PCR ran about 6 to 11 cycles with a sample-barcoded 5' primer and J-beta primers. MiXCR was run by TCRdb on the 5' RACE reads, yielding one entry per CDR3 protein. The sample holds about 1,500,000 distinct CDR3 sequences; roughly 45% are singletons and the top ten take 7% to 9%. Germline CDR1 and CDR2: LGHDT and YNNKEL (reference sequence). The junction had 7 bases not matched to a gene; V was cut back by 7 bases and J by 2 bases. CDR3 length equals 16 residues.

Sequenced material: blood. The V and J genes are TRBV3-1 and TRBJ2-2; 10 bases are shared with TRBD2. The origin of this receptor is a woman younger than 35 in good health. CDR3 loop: CASTSGGAVNTGELFF. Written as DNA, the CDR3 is TGTGCCAGCACCAGCGGGGGGGCCGTCAACACCGGGGAGCTGTTTTTT. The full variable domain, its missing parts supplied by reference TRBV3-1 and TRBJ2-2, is DTAVSQTPKYLVTQMGNDKSIKCEQNLGHDTMYWYKQDSKKFLKIMFSYNNKELIINETVPNRFSPKSPDKAHLNLHINSLELGDSAVYFCASTSGGAVNTGELFFGEGSRLTVL.